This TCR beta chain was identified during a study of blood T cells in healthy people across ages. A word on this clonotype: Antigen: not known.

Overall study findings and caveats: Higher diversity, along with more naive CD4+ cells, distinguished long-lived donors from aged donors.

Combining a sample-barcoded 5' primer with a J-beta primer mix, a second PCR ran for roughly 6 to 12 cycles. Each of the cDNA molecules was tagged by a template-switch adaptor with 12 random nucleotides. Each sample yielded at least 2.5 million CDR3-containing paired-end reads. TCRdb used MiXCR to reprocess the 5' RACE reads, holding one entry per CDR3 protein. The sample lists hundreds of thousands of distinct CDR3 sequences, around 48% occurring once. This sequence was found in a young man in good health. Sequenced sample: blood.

This chain's CDR3 is CACGPGLFEQYF. The CDR3 nucleotides are TGTGCCTGTGGCCCAGGGCTCTTCGAGCAGTACTTC. The rearrangement joins TRBV19 to TRBJ2-7; tentatively, D is TRBD1 (5 bases). The length of the CDR3 is 12 residues. The germline V gene encodes CDR1 LNHDA and CDR2 SQIVND (reference sequence). V lost 11 bases and J lost 6, with 17 bases in between.